The following is a TCR beta chain sequence with its context. V lost 6 bases, J lost 1 base, and 10 bases stayed unmatched. Germline values: CDR1 MNHEY, CDR2 SMNVEV (reference sequence). This CDR3 has 17 amino acids. This record comes from a study of blood T cells in healthy people across ages. Sample-barcoded 5' priming and a J-beta primer mix drove a second PCR of roughly 7 to 11 cycles. A minimum of 2.5 million CDR3-containing paired-end reads was obtained for each sample. TCRdb passed the 5' RACE reads through MiXCR, listing each CDR3 protein once. The top ten clones hold under 4.5% of a sample with 800,000 or so distinct CDR3 sequences, just under 25% of them seen once. The same specimen was also included in a second study, on T cells of mothers and their children. That source reports: There was no detection of any persistent microchimeric T cell clones.

The chain combines TRBV27 with TRBJ2-5; 11 bases map to TRBD2. The clonotype comes from a boy aged 5 to 17 in good health. Sequenced material: blood. In DNA form, the CDR3 reads TGTGCCAGCAGCGTAGCGGGAGGGCCGTCTGCCCAAGAGACCCAGTACTTC. Its protein is CASSVAGGPSAQETQYF.